Shown below are 28 T cell receptor beta chains from a single sample sequenced in a study of PD-1 blockade in classical Hodgkin lymphoma (TCRdb year 2020). Libraries were built with the immunoSEQ multiplex PCR assay. TCRdb retrieved this table from immuneACCESS and kept in-frame rearrangements only. Not all clones are present; in checked studies, unresolved V genes account for under half, and no reason is known for the remainder. The sample table contains about 46,000 clones; only one count was recorded for around 74% of them. The top ten clones comprise roughly 12% of the sample. The time point label corresponds to: cycle 4 day 1 (C4D1), after less than 7 weeks of nivolumab. Every trial patient had relapsed following autologous stem cell transplantation, and prior brentuximab vedotin exposure was what differed among cohorts A, B and C. The sample consisted of peripheral blood mononuclear cells (PBMCs), taken before the fourth cycle of nivolumab. The receptors shown here come from a human donor with classical Hodgkin lymphoma.

This clone was found once. The chain has TRBV10-2 and TRBJ2-1; D gene uncertain. Germline V gives CDR1 WSHSY, CDR2 SAAADI. The CDR3 spans 15 residues. The V end was cut by 3 bases, the J end by 9 bases, with 18 bases between. The CDR3 DNA reads TGCGCCAGCAGTGATGGGGTTGCCCGGGTGGGTGAGCAGTTCTTC. As protein: CASSDGVARVGEQFF.

The chain joins TRBV6-5 to TRBJ1-6; the D gene is possibly TRBD1 (5 bases). The V end was cut by 3 bases, the J end by 10 bases, with 19 bases between. Germline values: CDR1 MNHEY, CDR2 SVGAGI. CDR3 length: 16 amino acids. In DNA form, the CDR3 reads TGTGCCAGCAGTTATCGAGCGAACGGGGGAAAATCACCCCTCCACTTT. This gives the protein CASSYRANGGKSPLHF.

The chain uses TRBV6-5 and TRBJ1-2; D remains ambiguous. The CDR3 has 13 residues. Germline V gene sequence: CDR1 MNHEY, CDR2 SVGAGI. Between the trimmed V and J ends, which lost 2 bases and 8 bases, there was a span of 12 bases. The CDR3 spells CASSYVSVGGYTF. In nucleotides, the CDR3 is TGTGCCAGCAGTTACGTCTCCGTGGGAGGCTACACCTTC.

This clone appeared once. The chain recombines TRBV5-8 with TRBJ2-7, with D tentatively TRBD2 (6 bases). The CDR3 consists of 15 residues. Germline V lookup: CDR1 SGHTS, CDR2 YDEGEE. Trimming removed 0 bases from V and 0 bases from J, with 10 bases in between. CDR3 DNA sequence: TGTGCCAGCAGCTTGGGCCTAGCGAACTCCTACGAGCAGTACTTC. Translation gives CASSLGLANSYEQYF.

The chain is built from TRBV7-9 and TRBJ2-1, with D tentatively TRBD2 (5 bases). This CDR3 contains 15 residues. CDR1 is SEHNR and CDR2 is FQNEAQ in the germline V gene (reference sequence). With 5 bases removed from V and 5 bases from J, the gap between germline ends came to 16 bases. The CDR3 DNA follows: TGTGCCAGCAGCCCCTACGGAAACGGGGACAATGAGCAGTTCTTC. Translation gives CASSPYGNGDNEQFF.

The sample holds a few counts of this clone. The V gene is TRBV5-1, the J gene TRBJ2-2, with unresolved D. The germline gives CDR1 SGHRS, CDR2 YFSETQ. The CDR3 consists of 17 residues. Trimming cost V 0 bases and J 4 bases, with 16 bases left between them. CDR3: CASSLALTERGTGELFF. CDR3 in DNA: TGCGCCAGCAGCTTGGCCCTGACGGAACGCGGCACCGGGGAGCTGTTTTTT.

V and J are TRBV11-3 and TRBJ2-2, with a possible D match to TRBD1 (6 bases). Trimming cost V 5 bases and J 4 bases, with 8 bases left between them. The CDR3 has 13 amino acids. Germline CDR1 and CDR2: SGHNT and YENEEA. CDR3 protein: CASSKQGTGELFF. The CDR3 nucleotides are TGTGCCAGCAGCAAACAGGGCACCGGGGAGCTGTTTTTT.

This chain uses TRBV28 with TRBJ1-2, with D possibly TRBD1 on 6 matching bases. V lost 1 base and J 6 bases, leaving 12 bases between the germline ends. The CDR3 consists of 14 residues. Per the germline V gene, CDR1 is MDHEN and CDR2 is SYDVKM. CDR3 loop: CASSLLAGVNGYTF. CDR3 nucleotide sequence: TGTGCCAGCAGTTTATTGGCAGGGGTGAATGGCTACACCTTC.

CDR3 nucleotide sequence: TGTGCCAGCAGTGAATCGCCAAGGACGTCTCTTGGCGAGCAGTACTTC. As protein: CASSESPRTSLGEQYF. The chain carries TRBV2 and TRBJ2-7; D is undetermined. This CDR3 has 16 residues. Germline V CDR1 and CDR2: SNHLY, FYNNEI. The V end was cut by 2 bases, the J end by 6 bases, with 20 bases between.

The J gene is TRBJ2-1, the V gene TRBV25-1, with D possibly TRBD1 on 7 matching bases. V lost 6 bases and J 10 bases, leaving 16 bases between the germline ends. CDR3 size: 13 residues. Looked up from germline, CDR1 is MGHDK and CDR2 is SYGVNS. The CDR3 is CASSAGGWSEQFF. The CDR3 DNA reads as TGTGCCAGCAGCGCAGGGGGGTGGAGCGAGCAGTTCTTC. The entire variable domain, with the rest obtained from reference TRBV25-1 and TRBJ2-1, is as follows: EADIYQTPRYLVIGTGKKITLECSQTMGHDKMYWYQQDPGMELHLIHYSYGVNSTEKGDLSSESTVSRIRTEHFPLTLESARPSHTSQYLCASSAGGWSEQFFGPGTRLTVL.

This clone was seen a handful of times. CDR3 bases: TGTGCCTGGAGTGTCAGGGGAGGCACAGATACGCAGTATTTT. Protein sequence: CAWSVRGGTDTQYF. The J gene is TRBJ2-3, the V gene TRBV30; a weak D match, TRBD1 (6 bases). CDR3 length: 14 amino acids. V shed 0 bases and J shed 1 base, with 8 bases lying between them. Germline CDR1 GTSNPN, CDR2 SVGIG (reference sequence). Together with reference TRBV30 and TRBJ2-3, the CDR3 gives the full variable domain: SQTIHQWPATLVQPVGSPLSLECTVEGTSNPNLYWYRQAAGRGLQLLFYSVGIGQISSEVPQNLSASRPQDRQFILSSKKLLLSDSGFYLCAWSVRGGTDTQYFGPGTRLTVL.

The chain employs TRBV5-1 and TRBJ1-1; maybe TRBD1 (5 bases). Germline assignment: CDR1 SGHRS and CDR2 YFSETQ. The CDR3 contains 15 residues. Trimming removed 3 bases from V and 1 base from J, with 13 bases in between. This chain's CDR3 is CASSSGLGPNTEAFF. DNA of the CDR3: TGCGCCAGCAGCTCGGGACTGGGGCCGAACACTGAAGCTTTCTTT.

The chain employs TRBV29-1 and TRBJ1-3; D gene uncertain. Germline values: CDR1 SQVTM, CDR2 ANQGSEA. The length of the CDR3 is 18 residues. V was pared by 0 bases and J by 0 bases, with 18 bases between. In DNA form, the CDR3 reads TGCAGCGTTGAAGAACCTAAAACGTGGAGCTTCTCTGGAAACACCATATATTTT. Protein sequence: CSVEEPKTWSFSGNTIYF.

This clone occurred a few times. The chain carries TRBV19 and TRBJ1-2; unclear D gene. Germline V gives CDR1 LNHDA, CDR2 SQIVND (reference sequence). Trimming left V 4 bases short and J 7 bases short, with 10 bases between. The CDR3 covers 12 residues. The CDR3 coding sequence is TGTGCCAGTAGTACCTTTCTGCGTGGCTACACCTTC. Its protein product is CASSTFLRGYTF.

This clone is labeled medium-sized. The rearrangement uses TRBV6-1 and TRBJ2-1; 7 positions match TRBD1. CDR1 and CDR2 (germline): MNHNS, SASEGT. The CDR3 contains 14 residues. J gave up 2 bases and V 10 bases, and 8 bases lay outside the gene matches. The CDR3 bases are TGTGCCACAGAAACAGGGGCCACCTACAATGAGCAGTTCTTC. Protein: CATETGATYNEQFF.

V gene TRBV2 combines with J gene TRBJ2-5; 7 bases line up with TRBD2. V was pared by 7 bases and J by 5 bases, with 7 bases of the junction left unmatched. Germline V gene data show CDR1 as SNHLY and CDR2 as FYNNEI. The CDR3 loop spans 13 amino acids. CDR3 protein: CASTGGEGETQYF. CDR3 in DNA: TGTGCCAGCACGGGGGGAGAAGGGGAGACCCAGTACTTC.

The rearrangement links TRBV5-4 to TRBJ2-3; the D gene is possibly TRBD2 (6 bases). Looked up from germline, CDR1 is SGHNT and CDR2 is YYREEE (reference sequence). CDR3 length equals 12 residues. Trimming left V 2 bases short and J 11 bases short, with 12 bases between. This CDR3 is CASSLAVGGQYF. The CDR3 DNA reads as TGTGCCAGCAGCTTAGCGGTGGGAGGGCAGTATTTT.

The rearrangement uses TRBV19 and TRBJ2-2, with a weak D call TRBD2 (6 bases). The CDR3 contains 16 residues. V lost 3 bases and J 3 bases, leaving 14 bases between the germline ends. The V gene's germline CDR1 is LNHDA and CDR2 SQIVND (reference sequence). The CDR3, as DNA: TGTGCCAGTAGTATTCTCGACGGGAGAGACACCGGGGAGCTGTTTTTT. As protein: CASSILDGRDTGELFF.

This clone has only a few counts. V usage is TRBV7-8 and J usage is TRBJ1-1, with D possibly TRBD1 on 6 matching bases. The CDR3 spans 15 residues. Trimming took off 3 bases at V and 4 bases at J, with 15 bases between the two ends. The germline V gene has CDR1 SGHVS and CDR2 FQNEAQ. The CDR3 DNA reads TGTGCCAGCAGCTTCTTACAAGGAGGGGGCACTGAAGCTTTCTTT. Its translation is CASSFLQGGGTEAFF.

This clone was seen a handful of times. The gene calls are TRBV28 and TRBJ2-4; D not certain. V lost 5 bases, J lost 0 bases, and 14 bases lay in between. Germline CDR1 and CDR2: MDHEN and SYDVKM. CDR3 length: 16 residues. DNA of the CDR3: TGTGCCAGCAGTCCCTTGACATTACTAGCCAAAAACATTCAGTACTTC. Translation gives CASSPLTLLAKNIQYF.

The CDR3 spells CASSLVDNSEQYF. In DNA, the CDR3 is TGCGCCAGCAGCTTGGTGGATAACAGTGAGCAGTACTTC. The rearrangement joins TRBV5-1 to TRBJ2-7; the D is unclear. In germline, CDR1 is SGHRS, CDR2 YFSETQ. The V end lost 0 bases, the J end lost 7 bases, and 11 bases lay between the germline ends. The CDR3 loop spans 13 amino acids. The whole variable domain, remainder taken from reference TRBV5-1 and TRBJ2-7, is KAGVTQTPRYLIKTRGQQVTLSCSPISGHRSVSWYQQTPGQGLQFLFEYFSETQRNKGNFPGRFSGRQFSNSRSEMNVSTLELGDSALYLCASSLVDNSEQYFGPGTRLTVT.

Worth noting for this clone: Other DNA sequences in the same sample also yield this CDR3. This chain links TRBV5-4 with TRBJ2-2, with a possible D match to TRBD2 (5 bases). Deletions cut 2 bases from V and 7 bases from J, with 9 bases between. The CDR3 totals 13 residues. The germline CDR1 and CDR2 sequences are SGHNT and YYREEE (reference sequence). The DNA of the CDR3 is TGTGCCAGCAGCTTCGGAGGAGGCGGGGAGCTGTTTTTT. Translating gives CASSFGGGGELFF.

This chain joins TRBV6-1 and TRBJ2-7; D remains ambiguous. Trimming cost V 1 base and J 2 bases, with 3 bases left between them. CDR3 length: 12 amino acids. Germline V gives CDR1 MNHNS, CDR2 SASEGT. In DNA, the CDR3 is TGTGCCAGCAGTGAAGAACCCTACGAGCAGTACTTC. This encodes CASSEEPYEQYF.

Concerning this clone itself: Germline and junction disagree at one end, which may indicate a read error. The chain employs TRBV7-7 and TRBJ2-5; 8 bases line up with TRBD1. The CDR3 loop spans 15 amino acids. Per the germline V gene, CDR1 is SSHAT and CDR2 is FNYEAQ (reference sequence). CDR3 sequence (DNA): TGTGCTAGCAGCTTAACGCAGGGGGCCGGTGAGACCCAGTACTTC. Residues: CASSLTQGAGETQYF.

This chain's CDR3 is CASSVEGAGGYNEQFF. For the CDR3, the DNA is TGTGCCAGCAGCGTAGAAGGAGCGGGCGGATACAATGAGCAGTTCTTC. The V and J genes are TRBV9 and TRBJ2-1; perhaps TRBD2 as D (6 bases). There are 16 residues in the CDR3. Trimming stripped 0 bases from V and 4 bases from J, with 14 bases between. The V gene's germline CDR1 is SGDLS and CDR2 YYNGEE. The full variable domain, rest sourced from reference TRBV9 and TRBJ2-1, is DSGVTQTPKHLITATGQRVTLRCSPRSGDLSVYWYQQSLDQGLQFLIQYYNGEERAKGNILERFSAQQFPDLHSELNLSSLELGDSALYFCASSVEGAGGYNEQFFGPGTRLTVL.

This clone occurred a few times. This chain links TRBV28 with TRBJ1-1; D not resolved. CDR1 and CDR2 (germline): MDHEN, SYDVKM. CDR3 length equals 12 residues. V was trimmed by 2 bases and J by 4 bases, leaving 5 bases between them. The CDR3 loop is CASSLVFTEAFF. As DNA, the CDR3 is TGTGCCAGCAGTTTAGTGTTCACTGAAGCTTTCTTT.

This clone showed up just once. V gene TRBV27 combines with J gene TRBJ2-7, with TRBD1 as a possible D gene (5 bases). V was pared by 4 bases and J by 5 bases, with 12 bases between. The CDR3 spans 13 residues. Germline assignment: CDR1 MNHEY and CDR2 SMNVEV (reference sequence). CDR3 nucleotides: TGTGCCAGCAGTTCCAGGACAACCCACGAGCAGTACTTC. This translates into CASSSRTTHEQYF.

The gene calls are TRBV5-1 and TRBJ2-2; 12 bases are shared with TRBD1. The germline V gene has CDR1 SGHRS and CDR2 YFSETQ. The CDR3 sequence is 16 residues long. Trimming took 0 bases from V and 6 from J; bases not matched to a gene: 3. The CDR3 region is CASSLVGTGGSGELFF. CDR3 nucleotide sequence: TGCGCCAGCAGCTTGGTCGGGACAGGGGGCTCCGGGGAGCTGTTTTTT.